These 19 T cell receptor beta chains were all obtained from the same sample, sequenced in a study of CD8 T cells in ankylosing spondylitis. Regarding the study as a whole: Seemingly characteristic of ankylosing spondylitis blood was a TCR beta motif consisting of eight highly homologous variants.

One entry per CDR3 protein, called by TCRdb with MiXCR from the 5' RACE reads. Here the sample spans approximately 220,000 distinct CDR3 sequences, approximately 16% being singletons. No antigen has been identified for these receptors. Sequenced material: blood, either unsorted or a sorted T cell fraction (not recorded which). These receptors originate from a male donor with ankylosing spondylitis.

V gene TRBV4-2 combines with J gene TRBJ2-5; no clear D. The V end was cut by 1 base, the J end by 0 bases, with 24 bases between. From germline, CDR1 is LGHNA and CDR2 YNFKEQ. The CDR3 is made up of 20 amino acids. In DNA, the CDR3 is TGTGCCAGCAGCCAAGCAGATCGGCGGCCCGTGTTTGTGAACCAAGAGACCCAGTACTTC. As protein: CASSQADRRPVFVNQETQYF.

A few counts support this clonotype. V gene TRBV28 combines with J gene TRBJ1-1; weak D call: TRBD1 (5 bases). CDR3 length equals 12 residues. Trimming cost V 4 bases and J 8 bases, with 11 bases left between them. Germline values: CDR1 MDHEN, CDR2 SYDVKM. CDR3 sequence: CASSSPGIEAFF. CDR3 DNA sequence: TGTGCCAGCAGTTCACCAGGGATAGAAGCTTTCTTT.

This clonotype has a handful of counts. The chain is built from TRBV7-2 and TRBJ2-1; D is possibly TRBD1 or TRBD2 (5 bases each). The CDR3 has 14 amino acids. Per the germline V gene, CDR1 is SGHTA and CDR2 is FQGNSA. V was clipped by 5 bases and J by 5 bases, with 13 bases between them. CDR3 protein: CASSPLGGHNEQFF. CDR3 DNA sequence: TGTGCCAGCAGCCCCCTTGGGGGTCACAATGAGCAGTTCTTC.

This clonotype appeared a few times. The chain couples TRBV4-1 to TRBJ1-1; D remains unclear. Trimming took 2 bases from V and 3 from J, leaving 13 bases between them. This CDR3 contains 15 residues. CDR1 is MGHRA, CDR2 YSYEKL, per germline. The DNA of the CDR3 is TGCGCCAGCAGCCAACTAGCCCCGCCGGACACTGAAGCTTTCTTT. Translation: CASSQLAPPDTEAFF.

The chain links TRBV6-2 or TRBV6-3 to TRBJ1-5; D remains ambiguous. Per the germline V gene, CDR1 is MNHEY and CDR2 is SVGEGT. Trimming stripped 8 bases from V and 4 bases from J, with 9 bases between. The CDR3 length is 12 residues. The CDR3 protein is CASGIRNQPQHF. The DNA for the CDR3 is TGTGCCAGCGGCATCCGGAATCAGCCCCAGCATTTT.

V gene TRBV6-2 or TRBV6-3 combines with J gene TRBJ2-3; D may match TRBD1 or TRBD2 (5 bases each). The germline V gene encodes CDR1 MNHEY and CDR2 SVGEGT. The CDR3 loop spans 19 amino acids. Trimming stripped 2 bases from V and 4 bases from J, with 25 bases between. The CDR3 loop is CASSYDPTEPGRHADTQYF. The DNA for the CDR3 is TGTGCCAGCAGTTACGATCCCACTGAACCGGGACGGCACGCAGATACGCAGTATTTT.

This clonotype was counted between two and nine times. The chain couples TRBV4-1 to TRBJ2-7, with D possibly called TRBD1 or TRBD2 (5 bases each). The CDR3 has 16 amino acids. The V gene lost 0 bases and the J gene lost 0 bases, with 12 bases spanning the gap. Germline CDR1 reads MGHRA; CDR2 reads YSYEKL. The CDR3 nucleotides are TGCGCCAGCAGCCAAGATCCGGCAGGGAGCTCCTACGAGCAGTACTTC. Amino acids: CASSQDPAGSSYEQYF.

This chain uses TRBV27 with TRBJ2-1; TRBD2 matches 12 bases. The V segment lost 6 bases and the J segment 5 bases; nucleotides outside the gene matches: 5. Germline loops: CDR1 MNHEY, CDR2 SMNVEV (reference sequence). This CDR3 region has 15 residues. Here the CDR3 reads CASSLTSGGNNEQFF. In DNA, the CDR3 is TGTGCCAGCAGCCTGACTAGCGGGGGAAACAATGAGCAGTTCTTC.

This clonotype was observed many times. This rearrangement joins TRBV6-4 to TRBJ2-3, with 10 bases that match TRBD1. This CDR3 comprises 15 residues. With 5 bases clipped from V and 1 base from J, the junction kept 3 bases outside the gene matches. The germline CDR1 and CDR2 sequences are MRHNA and SNTAGT. CDR3 sequence reads: CASSPGTGGTDTQYF. The DNA of the CDR3 is TGTGCCAGCAGTCCCGGGACAGGGGGCACAGATACGCAGTATTTT.

This clonotype has a handful of counts. V is TRBV3-1 and J is TRBJ2-5; no definite D call. Trimming cost V 0 bases and J 1 base, with 6 bases left between them. The length of the CDR3 is 14 residues. Germline CDR1 and CDR2: LGHDT and YNNKEL (reference sequence). The CDR3 DNA is TGTGCCAGCAGCCAAGATTGGCTCCAAGAGACCCAGTACTTC. Translated, it gives CASSQDWLQETQYF.

The chain couples TRBV24-1 to TRBJ2-7, with D possibly being TRBD1 (6 bases). V was trimmed by 7 bases and J by 3 bases, leaving 12 bases between them. CDR3 length equals 13 residues. Germline CDR1 reads KGHDR; CDR2 reads SFDVKD. The CDR3 here is CATRAGENYEQYF. The CDR3 DNA sequence: TGTGCCACCAGGGCAGGGGAAAACTACGAGCAGTACTTC.

This clonotype was counted at least ten times. The CDR3 region is CASSVDGQGLRDEQFF. DNA of the CDR3: TGTGCCAGCAGCGTAGACGGTCAGGGACTAAGGGATGAGCAGTTCTTC. The genes are TRBV9 and TRBJ2-1, with 7 bases identical to TRBD2. This CDR3 contains 16 residues. V gave up 0 bases and J gave up 8 bases; unmatched junction bases: 11. Germline CDR1 SGDLS, CDR2 YYNGEE.

This chain links TRBV6-2 or TRBV6-3 with TRBJ2-7, with 8 bases that match TRBD1. There are 15 residues in the CDR3. V shed 1 base, J shed 6 bases, and the junction held 8 bases outside the gene matches. Germline CDR1 and CDR2: MNHEY and SVGEGT. CDR3 sequence: CASSYWDRSTGEQYF. For the CDR3, the DNA is TGTGCCAGCAGTTACTGGGACAGGTCCACGGGCGAGCAGTACTTC.

The chain has TRBV20-1 and TRBJ1-1, with a possible D match to TRBD1 (6 bases). Trimming removed 4 bases at V and 4 bases at J, with 13 bases between. This CDR3 region has 13 residues. The germline V gene has CDR1 DFQATT and CDR2 SNEGSKA (reference sequence). In DNA, the CDR3 is TGCAGTGCTAAACAGGGCCTAGGCACTGAAGCTTTCTTT. Encoded protein: CSAKQGLGTEAFF.

The chain joins TRBV20-1 to TRBJ2-7, with D perhaps being TRBD1 or TRBD2 (5 bases each). The CDR3 contains 13 residues. Germline lookup yields CDR1 DFQATT and CDR2 SNEGSKA (reference sequence). Trimming shortened V by 6 bases and J by 3 bases, and 15 bases separated the two germline ends. The CDR3 nucleotides read TGCAGTGCGCCGACCCCAGGGAGCTACGAGCAGTACTTC. It codes for CSAPTPGSYEQYF.

The chain employs TRBV10-2 and TRBJ1-1; no reliable D call. Germline values: CDR1 WSHSY, CDR2 SAAADI. The CDR3 runs to 16 residues. The germline V and J ends were trimmed by 0 bases and 3 bases, with 14 bases remaining between them. The CDR3 loop reads CASSESATPWDTEAFF. The CDR3 nucleotides read TGCGCCAGCAGTGAGTCGGCGACCCCCTGGGACACTGAAGCTTTCTTT.

The chain has TRBV25-1 and TRBJ2-5, with 14 bases identical to TRBD2. Germline V CDR1 and CDR2: MGHDK, SYGVNS. This CDR3 spans 15 amino acids. Losses at the gene ends were 8 bases for V and 5 bases for J; bases not matched to a gene: 7. In DNA, the CDR3 is TGTGCCAGCGTTGGACTAGCGGGAGGAGGGGAGACCCAGTACTTC. It specifies CASVGLAGGGETQYF.

The rearrangement uses TRBV27 and TRBJ2-3, with D possibly matching TRBD1 (6 bases). The CDR3 length is 15 residues. V lost 6 bases, J lost 6 bases, and 19 bases lay in between. CDR1 is MNHEY and CDR2 is SMNVEV in the germline V gene (reference sequence). Written as DNA, the CDR3 is TGTGCCAGCAGCCACTTACAGGGTGGCCTGGATACGCAGTATTTT. It encodes CASSHLQGGLDTQYF.

CDR3 in DNA: TGTGCCAGCAGCGCCCCGATCGAGGCCACAGGGGACAGCACAGATACGCAGTATTTT. It translates to CASSAPIEATGDSTDTQYF. The chain links TRBV11-2 to TRBJ2-3; 7 nucleotides line up with TRBD1. J was trimmed by 0 bases and V by 5 bases; bases with no gene match: 17. CDR3 length: 19 residues. Germline loops: CDR1 SGHAT, CDR2 FQNNGV.